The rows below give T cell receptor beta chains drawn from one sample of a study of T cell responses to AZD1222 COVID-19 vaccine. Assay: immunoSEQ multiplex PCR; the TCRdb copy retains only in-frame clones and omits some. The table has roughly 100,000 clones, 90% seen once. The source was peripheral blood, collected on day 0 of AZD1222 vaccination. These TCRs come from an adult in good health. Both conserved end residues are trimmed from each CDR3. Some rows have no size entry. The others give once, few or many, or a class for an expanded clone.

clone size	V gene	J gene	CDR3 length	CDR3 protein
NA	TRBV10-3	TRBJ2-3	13	AISAGTSGTDTQY
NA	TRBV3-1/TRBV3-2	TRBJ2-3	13	ASSQEGQGVDTQY
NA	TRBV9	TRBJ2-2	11	ASSVLGTGELF
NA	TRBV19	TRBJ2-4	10	ASSVNTDIQY
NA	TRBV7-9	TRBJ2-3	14	ASSKWDPPSTDTQY
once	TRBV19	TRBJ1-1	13	ASTAGIQGDTEAF
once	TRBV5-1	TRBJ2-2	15	ASSLRVSGVDAGELF
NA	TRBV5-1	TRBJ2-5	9	ASSLVETQY
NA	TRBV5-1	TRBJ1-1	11	ASTADTTGRAF
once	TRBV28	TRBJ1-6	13	ASTLVGNNDSPLH
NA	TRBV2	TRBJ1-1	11	ASSEDTATEAF
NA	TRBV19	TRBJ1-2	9	ASGKNYGYT
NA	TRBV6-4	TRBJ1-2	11	ASRTDGRNVYT
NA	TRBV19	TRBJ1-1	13	ATPYRDGRNTEAF
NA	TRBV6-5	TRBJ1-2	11	ASRPGQFYGYT
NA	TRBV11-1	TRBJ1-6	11	ASSPAGNSPLH
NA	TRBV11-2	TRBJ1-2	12	ASSSRGDPYGYT
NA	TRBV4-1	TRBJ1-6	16	ASSQDTGKVGGNSPLH
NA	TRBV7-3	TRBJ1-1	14	ASSSQGGTENTEAF
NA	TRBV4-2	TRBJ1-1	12	ASSPNGPSTEAF
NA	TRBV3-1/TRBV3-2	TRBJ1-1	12	ASSQDGSGGAAF
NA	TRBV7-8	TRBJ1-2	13	ASRAGRLANYGYT
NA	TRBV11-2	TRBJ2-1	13	ASSFPSGLYNEQF
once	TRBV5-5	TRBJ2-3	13	ASSLARASTDTQY
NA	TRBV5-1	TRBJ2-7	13	ASSPRTSSPYEQY
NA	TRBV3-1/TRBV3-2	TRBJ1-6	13	ASSQAEGAGSPLH
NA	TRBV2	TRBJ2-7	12	ASSEVSGSYEQY
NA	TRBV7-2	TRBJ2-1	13	ASSPGRGTNNEQF
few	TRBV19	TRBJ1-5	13	ASSPQGTKDQPQH
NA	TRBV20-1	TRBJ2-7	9	SARGYYEQY
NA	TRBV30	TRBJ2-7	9	AWSGPEEQY